Given below is one T cell receptor (beta chain) in context. Antigen: not known. In the same sample, other DNA sequences code for this CDR3. Those with chemo-refractory metastatic non-small-cell lung cancer were treated with focal radiation combined with CTLA-4 blockade using ipilimumab. V was trimmed by 4 bases and J by 5 bases, leaving 11 bases between them. There are 13 residues in the CDR3. Germline CDR1 reads SGHNT; CDR2 reads YYREEE (reference sequence). Assay: immunoSEQ multiplex PCR; the TCRdb copy retains only in-frame clones and omits some. The sample lists about 93,000 clones, 88% occurring once. The data belong to a study of radiotherapy plus CTLA-4 blockade in lung cancer. Overall study: Patients showed objective responses in about 20% of cases, and disease control was achieved by approximately 30%.

Broader study findings: Early clone dynamics of blood T cells, plus interferon-beta, reportedly predicted response best. Clones of tumor-derived TCRs expanded in blood after radiotherapy plus ipilimumab.

V gene TRBV5-4 combines with J gene TRBJ2-3; D perhaps matches TRBD2 (5 bases). The sequence was obtained from a human donor with non-small cell lung cancer that progressed on radiotherapy plus ipilimumab. Sequencing was performed on peripheral blood, taken from a patient treated with radiotherapy plus ipilimumab. Here the CDR3 DNA reads TGTGCCAGCAGCACCCCACGGGAAGATACGCAGTATTTT. This encodes CASSTPREDTQYF.